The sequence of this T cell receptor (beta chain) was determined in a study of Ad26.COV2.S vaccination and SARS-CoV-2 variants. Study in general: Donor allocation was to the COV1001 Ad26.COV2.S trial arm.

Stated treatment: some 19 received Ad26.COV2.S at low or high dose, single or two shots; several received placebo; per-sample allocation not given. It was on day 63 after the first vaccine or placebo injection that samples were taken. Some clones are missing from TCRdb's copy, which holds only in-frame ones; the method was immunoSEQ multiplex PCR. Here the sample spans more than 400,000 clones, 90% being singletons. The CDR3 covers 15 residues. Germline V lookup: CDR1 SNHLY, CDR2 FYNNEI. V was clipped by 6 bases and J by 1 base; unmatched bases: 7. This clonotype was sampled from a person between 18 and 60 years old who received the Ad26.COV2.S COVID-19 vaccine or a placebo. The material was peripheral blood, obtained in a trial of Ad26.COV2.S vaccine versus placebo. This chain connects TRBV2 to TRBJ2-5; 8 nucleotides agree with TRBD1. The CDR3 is CASSRDRGGQETQYF. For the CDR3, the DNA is TGTGCCAGCAGCCGTGACAGGGGAGGCCAAGAGACCCAGTACTTC.